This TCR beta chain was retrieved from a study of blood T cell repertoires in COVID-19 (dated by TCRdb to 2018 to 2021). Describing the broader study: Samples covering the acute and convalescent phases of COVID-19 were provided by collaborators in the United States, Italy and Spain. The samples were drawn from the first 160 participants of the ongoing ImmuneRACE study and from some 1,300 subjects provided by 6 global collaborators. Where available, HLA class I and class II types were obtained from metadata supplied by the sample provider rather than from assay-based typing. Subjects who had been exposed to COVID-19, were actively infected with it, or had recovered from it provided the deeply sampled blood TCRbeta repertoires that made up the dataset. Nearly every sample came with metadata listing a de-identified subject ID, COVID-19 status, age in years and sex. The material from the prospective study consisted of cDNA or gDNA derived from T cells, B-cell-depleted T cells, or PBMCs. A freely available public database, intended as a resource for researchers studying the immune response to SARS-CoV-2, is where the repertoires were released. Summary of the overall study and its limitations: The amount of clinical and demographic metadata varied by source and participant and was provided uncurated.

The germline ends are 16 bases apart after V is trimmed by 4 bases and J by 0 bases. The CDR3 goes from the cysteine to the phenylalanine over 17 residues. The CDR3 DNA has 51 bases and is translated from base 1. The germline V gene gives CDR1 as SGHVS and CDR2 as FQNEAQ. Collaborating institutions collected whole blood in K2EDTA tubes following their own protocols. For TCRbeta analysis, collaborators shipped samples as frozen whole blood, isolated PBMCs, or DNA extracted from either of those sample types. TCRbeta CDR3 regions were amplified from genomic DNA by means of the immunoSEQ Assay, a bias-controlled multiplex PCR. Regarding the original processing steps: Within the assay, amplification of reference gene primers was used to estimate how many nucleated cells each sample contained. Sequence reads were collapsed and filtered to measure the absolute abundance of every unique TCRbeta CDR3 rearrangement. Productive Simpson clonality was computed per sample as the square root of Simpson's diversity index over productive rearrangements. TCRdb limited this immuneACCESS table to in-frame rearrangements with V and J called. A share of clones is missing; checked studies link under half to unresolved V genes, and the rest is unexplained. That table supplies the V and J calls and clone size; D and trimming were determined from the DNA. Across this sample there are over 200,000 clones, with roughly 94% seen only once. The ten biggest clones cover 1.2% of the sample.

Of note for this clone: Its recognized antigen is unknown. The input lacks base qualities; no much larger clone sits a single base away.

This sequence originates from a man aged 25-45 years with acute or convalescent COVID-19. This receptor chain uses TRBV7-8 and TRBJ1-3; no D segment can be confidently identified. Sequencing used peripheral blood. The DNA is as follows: TGTGCCAGCAGCTATGAGGCAGTGCGAGCCTCTGGAAACACCATATATTTT. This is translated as CASSYEAVRASGNTIYF.